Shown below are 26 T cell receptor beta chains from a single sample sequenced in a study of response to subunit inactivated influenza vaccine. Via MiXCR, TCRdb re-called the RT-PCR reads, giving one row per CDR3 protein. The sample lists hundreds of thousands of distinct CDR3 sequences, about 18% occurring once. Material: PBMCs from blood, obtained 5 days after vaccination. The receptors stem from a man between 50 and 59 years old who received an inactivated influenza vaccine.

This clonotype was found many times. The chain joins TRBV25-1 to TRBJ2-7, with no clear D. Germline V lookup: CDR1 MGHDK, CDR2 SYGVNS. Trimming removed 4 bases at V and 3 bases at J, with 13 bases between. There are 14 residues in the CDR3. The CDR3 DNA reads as TGTGCCAGCAGTGGGCAGCCACTCTACTACGAGCAGTACTTC. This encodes CASSGQPLYYEQYF.

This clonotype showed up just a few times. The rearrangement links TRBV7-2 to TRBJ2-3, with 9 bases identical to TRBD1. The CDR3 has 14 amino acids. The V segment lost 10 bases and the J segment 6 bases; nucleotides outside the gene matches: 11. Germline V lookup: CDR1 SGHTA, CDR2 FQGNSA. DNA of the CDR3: TGTGCCACTGCGGGACAGGGTGGTTCGGATACGCAGTATTTT. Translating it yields CATAGQGGSDTQYF.

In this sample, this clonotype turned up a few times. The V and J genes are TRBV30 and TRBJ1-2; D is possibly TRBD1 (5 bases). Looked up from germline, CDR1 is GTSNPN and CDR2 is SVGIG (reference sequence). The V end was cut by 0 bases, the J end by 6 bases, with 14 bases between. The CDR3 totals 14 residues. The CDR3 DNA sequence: TGTGCCTGGAGTGTAGCAACCGCGGGGCATGGCTACACCTTC. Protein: CAWSVATAGHGYTF.

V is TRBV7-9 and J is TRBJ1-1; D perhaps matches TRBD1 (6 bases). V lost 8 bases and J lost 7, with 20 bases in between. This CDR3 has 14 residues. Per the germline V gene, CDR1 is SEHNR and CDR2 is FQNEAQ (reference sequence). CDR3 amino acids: CASRGGLRVLEAFF. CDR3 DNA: TGTGCCAGCCGCGGGGGGCTGAGGGTTCTTGAAGCTTTCTTT. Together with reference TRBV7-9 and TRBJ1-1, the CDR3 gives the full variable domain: DTGVSQNPRHKITKRGQNVTFRCDPISEHNRLYWYRQTLGQGPEFLTYFQNEAQLEKSRLLSDRFSAERPKGSFSTLEIQRTEQGDSAMYLCASRGGLRVLEAFFGQGTRLTVV.

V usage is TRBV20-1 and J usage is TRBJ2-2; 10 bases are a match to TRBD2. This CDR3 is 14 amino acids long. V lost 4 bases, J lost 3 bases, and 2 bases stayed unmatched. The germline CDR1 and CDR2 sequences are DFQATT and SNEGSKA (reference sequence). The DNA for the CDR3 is TGCAGTGCTACGACTAGCGGGTACACCGGGGAGCTGTTTTTT. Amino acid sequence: CSATTSGYTGELFF.

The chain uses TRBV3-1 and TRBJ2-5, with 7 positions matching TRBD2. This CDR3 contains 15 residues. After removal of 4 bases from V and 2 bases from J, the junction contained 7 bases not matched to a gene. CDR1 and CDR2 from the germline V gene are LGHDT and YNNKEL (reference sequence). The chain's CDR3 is CASSPGGGVQETQYF. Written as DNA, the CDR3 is TGTGCCAGCAGCCCTGGTGGGGGGGTTCAAGAGACCCAGTACTTC.

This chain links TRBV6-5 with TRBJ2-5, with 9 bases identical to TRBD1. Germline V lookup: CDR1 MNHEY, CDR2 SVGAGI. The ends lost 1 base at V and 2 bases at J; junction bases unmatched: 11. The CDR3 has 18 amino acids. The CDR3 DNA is TGTGCCAGCAGTTACTACATGAGGACAGGGGCCTCGCAAGAGACCCAGTACTTC. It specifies CASSYYMRTGASQETQYF.

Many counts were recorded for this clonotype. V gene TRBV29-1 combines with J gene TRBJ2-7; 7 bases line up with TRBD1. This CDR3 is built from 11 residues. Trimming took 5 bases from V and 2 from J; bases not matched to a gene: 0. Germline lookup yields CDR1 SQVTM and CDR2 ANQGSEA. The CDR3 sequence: CSVTGAYEQYF. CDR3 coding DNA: TGCAGCGTTACAGGGGCCTACGAGCAGTACTTC.

CDR3 region: CASSLGTGFLGRGLHEQYF. In DNA form, the CDR3 reads TGTGCCAGCAGCTTAGGCACAGGGTTTCTGGGACGAGGTCTCCACGAGCAGTACTTC. The chain couples TRBV11-1 to TRBJ2-7, with D possibly TRBD1 on 6 matching bases. Germline CDR1 SGHAT, CDR2 FQDESV (reference sequence). The CDR3 contains 19 residues. Trimming removed 1 base from V and 5 bases from J, with 27 bases in between.

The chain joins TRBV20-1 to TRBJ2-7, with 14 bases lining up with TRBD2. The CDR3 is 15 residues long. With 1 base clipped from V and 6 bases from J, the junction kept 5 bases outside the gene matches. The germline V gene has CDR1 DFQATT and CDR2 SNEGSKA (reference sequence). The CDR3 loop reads CSARAAGLAGVEQYF. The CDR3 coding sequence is TGCAGTGCTAGAGCCGCGGGACTAGCGGGAGTCGAGCAGTACTTC.

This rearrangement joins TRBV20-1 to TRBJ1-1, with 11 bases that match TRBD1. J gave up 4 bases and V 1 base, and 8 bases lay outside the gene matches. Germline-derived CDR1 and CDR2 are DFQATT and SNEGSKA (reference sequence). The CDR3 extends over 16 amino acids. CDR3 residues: CSARADRGLGSTEAFF. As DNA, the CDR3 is TGCAGTGCTAGAGCGGACAGGGGGCTTGGGAGCACTGAAGCTTTCTTT.

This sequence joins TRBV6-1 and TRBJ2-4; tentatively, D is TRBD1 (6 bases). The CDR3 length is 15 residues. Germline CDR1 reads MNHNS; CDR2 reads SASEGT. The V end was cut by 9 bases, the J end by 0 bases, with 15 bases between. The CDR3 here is CASSTTGLAKNIQYF. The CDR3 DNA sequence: TGTGCCAGTAGTACGACAGGACTAGCCAAAAACATTCAGTACTTC.

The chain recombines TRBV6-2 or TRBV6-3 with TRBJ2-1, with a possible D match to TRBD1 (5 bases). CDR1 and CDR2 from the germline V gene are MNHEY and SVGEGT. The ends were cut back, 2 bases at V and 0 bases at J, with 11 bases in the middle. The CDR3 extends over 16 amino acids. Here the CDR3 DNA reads TGTGCCAGCAGTTACGAAGACAGCCTCTCCTACAATGAGCAGTTCTTC. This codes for CASSYEDSLSYNEQFF.

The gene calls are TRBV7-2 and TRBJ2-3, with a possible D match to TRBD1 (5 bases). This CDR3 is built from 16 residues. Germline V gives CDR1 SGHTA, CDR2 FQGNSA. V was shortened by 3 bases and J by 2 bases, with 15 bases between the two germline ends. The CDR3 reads CASSFGAPLSTDTQYF. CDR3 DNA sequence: TGTGCCAGCAGCTTTGGGGCCCCTCTATCCACAGATACGCAGTATTTT.

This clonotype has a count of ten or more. CDR3 protein: CASSGGTDPFYEQYF. CDR3 nucleotides: TGTGCCAGCAGTGGAGGGACCGACCCCTTCTACGAGCAGTACTTC. The chain recombines TRBV2 with TRBJ2-7; D tentatively reads TRBD1 or TRBD2 (5 bases each). The CDR3 runs to 15 residues. Trimming left V 4 bases short and J 3 bases short, with 16 bases between. From germline, CDR1 is SNHLY and CDR2 FYNNEI.

CDR3 region: CASSSQVPYEQYF. The CDR3 nucleotides are TGTGCCAGCAGCTCTCAAGTGCCCTACGAGCAGTACTTC. The V and J genes are TRBV7-2 and TRBJ2-7; D is unclear. The germline V gene has CDR1 SGHTA and CDR2 FQGNSA. Trimming pared 4 bases from V and 2 bases from J, leaving 9 bases between. The CDR3 consists of 13 residues.

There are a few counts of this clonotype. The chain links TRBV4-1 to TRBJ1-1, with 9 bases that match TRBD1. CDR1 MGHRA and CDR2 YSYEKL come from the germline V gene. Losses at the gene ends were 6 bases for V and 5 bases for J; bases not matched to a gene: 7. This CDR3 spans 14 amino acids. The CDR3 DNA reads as TGCGCCAGCAGAGTTGACAGGGGGGGAACTGAAGCTTTCTTT. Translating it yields CASRVDRGGTEAFF.

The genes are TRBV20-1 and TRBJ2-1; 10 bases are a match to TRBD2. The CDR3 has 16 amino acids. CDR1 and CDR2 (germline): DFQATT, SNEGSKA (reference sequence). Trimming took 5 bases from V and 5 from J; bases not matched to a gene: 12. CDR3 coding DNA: TGCAGTGCTCAGCCGTCTAGCGGGAGTTTCCACAATGAGCAGTTCTTC. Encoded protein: CSAQPSSGSFHNEQFF.

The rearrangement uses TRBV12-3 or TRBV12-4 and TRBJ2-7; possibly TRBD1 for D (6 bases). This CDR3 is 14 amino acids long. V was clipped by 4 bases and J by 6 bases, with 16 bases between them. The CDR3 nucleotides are TGTGCCAGCAGTTCAACGACAGGACGGAGCGAGCAGTACTTC. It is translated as CASSSTTGRSEQYF.

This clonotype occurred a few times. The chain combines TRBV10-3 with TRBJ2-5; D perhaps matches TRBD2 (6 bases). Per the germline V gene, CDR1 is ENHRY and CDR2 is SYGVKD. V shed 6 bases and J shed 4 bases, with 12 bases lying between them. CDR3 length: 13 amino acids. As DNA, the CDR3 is TGTGCCATCAGGGACGGGACTCGAGAGACCCAGTACTTC. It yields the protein CAIRDGTRETQYF.

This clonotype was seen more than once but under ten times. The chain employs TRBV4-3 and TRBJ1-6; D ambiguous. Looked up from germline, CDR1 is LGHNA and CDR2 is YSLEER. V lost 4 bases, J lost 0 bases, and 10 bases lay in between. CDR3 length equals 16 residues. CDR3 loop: CASSLTGTSYNSPLHF. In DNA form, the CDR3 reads TGCGCCAGCAGCCTAACCGGAACCTCCTATAATTCACCCCTCCACTTT.

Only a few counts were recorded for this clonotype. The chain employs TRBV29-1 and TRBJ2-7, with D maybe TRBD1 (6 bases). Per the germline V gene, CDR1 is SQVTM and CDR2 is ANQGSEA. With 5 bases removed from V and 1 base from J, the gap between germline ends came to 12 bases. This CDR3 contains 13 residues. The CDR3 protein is CSVSGAESYEQYF. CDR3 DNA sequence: TGCAGCGTTTCAGGGGCAGAATCCTACGAGCAGTACTTC.

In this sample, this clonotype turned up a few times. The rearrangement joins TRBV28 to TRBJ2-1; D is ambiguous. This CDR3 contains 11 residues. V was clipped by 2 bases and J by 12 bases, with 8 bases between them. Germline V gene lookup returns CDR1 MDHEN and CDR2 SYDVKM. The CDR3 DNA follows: TGTGCCAGCAGTTTACCCGGCCCGCAGTTCTTC. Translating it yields CASSLPGPQFF. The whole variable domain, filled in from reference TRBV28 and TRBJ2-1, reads DVKVTQSSRYLVKRTGEKVFLECVQDMDHENMFWYRQDPGLGLRLIYFSYDVKMKEKGDIPEGYSVSREKKERFSLILESASTNQTSMYLCASSLPGPQFFGPGTRLTVL.

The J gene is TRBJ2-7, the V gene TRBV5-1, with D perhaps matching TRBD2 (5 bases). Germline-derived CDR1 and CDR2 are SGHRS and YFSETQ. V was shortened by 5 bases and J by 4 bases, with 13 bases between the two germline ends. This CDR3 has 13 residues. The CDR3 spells CASRIGGRYEQYF. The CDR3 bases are TGCGCCAGCAGGATAGGAGGCAGATACGAGCAGTACTTC.

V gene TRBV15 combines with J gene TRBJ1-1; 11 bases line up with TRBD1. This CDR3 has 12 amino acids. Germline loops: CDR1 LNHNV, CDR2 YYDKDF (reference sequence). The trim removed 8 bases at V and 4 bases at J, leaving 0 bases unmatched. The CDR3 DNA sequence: TGTGCCACCGGGACAGGGGGCACTGAAGCTTTCTTT. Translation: CATGTGGTEAFF.

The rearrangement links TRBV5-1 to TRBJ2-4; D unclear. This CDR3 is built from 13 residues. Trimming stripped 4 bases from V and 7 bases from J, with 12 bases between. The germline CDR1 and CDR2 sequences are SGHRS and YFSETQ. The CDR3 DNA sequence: TGCGCCAGCAGCAAGGACGACCGTAACATTCAGTACTTC. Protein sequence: CASSKDDRNIQYF.